The source of this TCR beta chain is a study of T-cell memory formation after mild COVID-19. Study context: Clustering of TCRs was largely donor specific.

General study results and limits: Pre-infection memory already had some responding clones, implying cross-reactive memory joined.

The germline gives CDR1 SEHNR, CDR2 FQNEAQ (reference sequence). The CDR3 runs to 15 residues. V gave up 9 bases and J gave up 6 bases, with 22 bases separating them. TCRdb processed the 5' RACE reads anew with MiXCR; each CDR3 protein has one entry. The sample comprises about 360,000 distinct CDR3 sequences, approximately 14% of which are singletons, and around 21% rests with the top ten. As regards this clonotype: The target antigen is unknown. A read error may explain this, as a much larger clone is one base away.

The gene calls are TRBV7-9 and TRBJ2-3; no reliable D call. The sequencing sample was made of PBMCs or a T cell subset sorted from them (not recorded which). The receptor's source is a man between 18 and 29 years old who had mild COVID-19 (a few samples of this study predate the infection). Cell type and time point are not known. The CDR3 spells CARSPPPGRQDTQYF. The CDR3, as DNA: TGTGCCAGAAGCCCACCCCCCGGACGGCAGGATACGCAGTATTTT.